A single sample gave rise to the 2 T cell receptor beta chains below, sequenced in a study of identical twins. TCRdb redid the calling of the 5' RACE reads with MiXCR, one entry per CDR3 protein. Found here are roughly 1.6 million distinct CDR3 sequences, about 32% of them singletons; the top ten hold about 0.27%. Sequenced input: cord blood. Receptors originate from a newborn girl in good health.

This clonotype was detected a few times. The CDR3 loop reads CASSQRGTGILHEQYF. In DNA form, the CDR3 reads TGTGCCAGCAGCCAAAGGGGGACAGGGATTCTACACGAGCAGTACTTC. The gene calls are TRBV14 and TRBJ2-7; 9 bases fit TRBD1. The CDR3 runs 16 residues. Per the germline V gene, CDR1 is SGHDN and CDR2 is FVKESK. The junction had 10 bases not matched to a gene; V was cut back by 2 bases and J by 5 bases.

J is TRBJ2-3 and V is TRBV10-3; the match to TRBD1 covers 9 bases. V lost 10 bases, J lost 4 bases, and 6 bases stayed unmatched. Germline CDR1 is ENHRY and CDR2 is SYGVKD. The CDR3 covers 13 residues. The DNA of the CDR3 is TGTGCCACACGGGGACAGGGTCCAGATACGCAGTATTTT. This codes for CATRGQGPDTQYF.